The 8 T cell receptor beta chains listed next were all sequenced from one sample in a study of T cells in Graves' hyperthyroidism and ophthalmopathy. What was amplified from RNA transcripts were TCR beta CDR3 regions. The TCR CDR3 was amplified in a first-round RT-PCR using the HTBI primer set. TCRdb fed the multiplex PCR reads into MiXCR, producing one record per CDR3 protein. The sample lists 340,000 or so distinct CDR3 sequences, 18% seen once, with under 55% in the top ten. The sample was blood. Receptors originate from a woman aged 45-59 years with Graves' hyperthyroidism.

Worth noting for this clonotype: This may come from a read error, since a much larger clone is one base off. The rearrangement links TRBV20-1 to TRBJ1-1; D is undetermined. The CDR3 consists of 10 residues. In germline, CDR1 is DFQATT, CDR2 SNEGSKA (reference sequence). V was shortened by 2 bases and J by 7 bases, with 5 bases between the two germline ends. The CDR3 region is CSARTSEAFF. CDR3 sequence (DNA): TGCAGTGCTAGAACGAGTGAAGCTTTCTTT.

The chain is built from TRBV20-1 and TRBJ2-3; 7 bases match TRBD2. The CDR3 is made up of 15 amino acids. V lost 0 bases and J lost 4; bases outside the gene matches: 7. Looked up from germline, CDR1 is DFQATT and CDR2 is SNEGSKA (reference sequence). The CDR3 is CSARDWREWADTQYF. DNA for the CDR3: TGCAGTGCTAGAGACTGGCGGGAGTGGGCAGATACGCAGTATTTT.

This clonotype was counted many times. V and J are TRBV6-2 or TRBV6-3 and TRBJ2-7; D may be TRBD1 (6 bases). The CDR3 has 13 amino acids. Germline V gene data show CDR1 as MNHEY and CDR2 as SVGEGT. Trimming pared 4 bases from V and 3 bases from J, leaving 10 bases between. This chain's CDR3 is CASSFGQLYEQYV. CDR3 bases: TGTGCCAGCAGTTTCGGACAGCTCTACGAGCAGTACGTC.

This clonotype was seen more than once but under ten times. Written as DNA, the CDR3 is TGTGCCAGCAGGCCCGGGACAGGGACCTACAATGAGCAGTTCTTC. Amino acids: CASRPGTGTYNEQFF. The V gene is TRBV2, the J gene TRBJ2-1; 9 nucleotides agree with TRBD1. Germline values: CDR1 SNHLY, CDR2 FYNNEI. The CDR3 consists of 15 residues. V trimming: 6 bases; J trimming: 2 bases; junction bases outside the gene matches: 5.

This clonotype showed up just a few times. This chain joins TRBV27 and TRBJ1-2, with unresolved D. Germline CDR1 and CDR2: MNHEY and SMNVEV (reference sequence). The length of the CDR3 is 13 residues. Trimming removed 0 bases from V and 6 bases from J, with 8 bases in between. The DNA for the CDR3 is TGTGCCAGCAGTTTATCGCCAGTGAATGGCTACACCTTC. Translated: CASSLSPVNGYTF.

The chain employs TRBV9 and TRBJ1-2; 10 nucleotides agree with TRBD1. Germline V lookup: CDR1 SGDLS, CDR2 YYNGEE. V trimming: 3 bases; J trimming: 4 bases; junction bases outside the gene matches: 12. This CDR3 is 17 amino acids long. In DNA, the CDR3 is TGTGCCAGCAGCGCCTGGGACAGGGGTATATCGAGCTATGGCTACACCTTC. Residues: CASSAWDRGISSYGYTF.

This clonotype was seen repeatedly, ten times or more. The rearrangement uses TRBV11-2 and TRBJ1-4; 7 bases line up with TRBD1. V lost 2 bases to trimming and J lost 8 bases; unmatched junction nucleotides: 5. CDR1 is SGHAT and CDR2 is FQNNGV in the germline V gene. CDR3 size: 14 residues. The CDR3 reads CASSLTGVREKLFF. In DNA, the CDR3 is TGTGCCAGCAGCTTAACAGGGGTTAGAGAAAAACTGTTTTTT.

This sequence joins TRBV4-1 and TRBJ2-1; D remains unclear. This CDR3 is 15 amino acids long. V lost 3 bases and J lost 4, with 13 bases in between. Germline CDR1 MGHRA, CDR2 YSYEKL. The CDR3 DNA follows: TGCGCCAGCAGCCAGGGAATAACGGCTTACAATGAGCAGTTCTTC. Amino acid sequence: CASSQGITAYNEQFF.